The T cell receptor (beta chain) under discussion was sequenced for a study of T cell clones after liver transplantation. For the study at large: TCRbeta sequencing after a pre-transplant mixed lymphocyte reaction identified graft-donor-reactive clones, later tracked in post-transplant blood. The study, taken as a whole, reports: Compared with third party-reactive sequences, donor-reactive ones declined more, independent of withdrawal success.

This CDR3 spans 15 amino acids. Germline assignment: CDR1 SGHVS and CDR2 FQNEAQ. The germline V and J ends were trimmed by 0 bases and 2 bases, with 10 bases remaining between them. The sample holds one count of this clone. No antigen is known for it. Sequencing was performed with immunoSEQ multiplex PCR; in TCRdb, only in-frame clones are kept and a portion is missing. The repertoire holds 95,000 to 110,000 clones, with more than 75% as singletons. Sorting of unstimulated PBMCs yielded separate CD3+CD4+ and CD3+CD8+ fractions. The rearrangement links TRBV7-8 to TRBJ1-2, with unresolved D. The receptor comes from a human donor who received a liver transplant. The sample in question was CD4+ T cells from blood, obtained before liver transplant. This chain's CDR3 is CASSLAAFPNYGYTF. The CDR3 DNA reads TGTGCCAGCAGCTTAGCGGCTTTCCCAAACTATGGCTACACCTTC.